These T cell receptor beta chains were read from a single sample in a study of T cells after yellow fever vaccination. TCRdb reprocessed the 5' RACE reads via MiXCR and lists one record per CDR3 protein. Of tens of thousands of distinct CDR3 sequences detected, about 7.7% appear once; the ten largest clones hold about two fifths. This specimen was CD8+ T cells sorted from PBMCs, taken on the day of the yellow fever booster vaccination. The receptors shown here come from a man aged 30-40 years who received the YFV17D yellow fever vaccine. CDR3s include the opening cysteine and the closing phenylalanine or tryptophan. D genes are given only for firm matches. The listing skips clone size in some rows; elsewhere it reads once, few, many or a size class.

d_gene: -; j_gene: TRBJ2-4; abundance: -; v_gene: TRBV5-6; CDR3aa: CASSLGPGTYAKNIQYF; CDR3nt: TGTGCCAGCAGCTTGGGGCCGGGCACCTATGCCAAAAACATTCAGTACTTC
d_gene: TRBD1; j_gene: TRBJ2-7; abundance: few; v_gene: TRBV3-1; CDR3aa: CASSSLGTGDYEQYF; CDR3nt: TGTGCCAGCAGTTCTTTGGGGACAGGGGACTACGAGCAGTACTTC
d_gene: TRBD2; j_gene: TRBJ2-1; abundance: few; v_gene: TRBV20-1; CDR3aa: CSANHVLAGGSSYNEQFF; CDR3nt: TGCAGTGCTAACCACGTACTAGCGGGGGGCTCTTCCTACAATGAGCAGTTCTTC
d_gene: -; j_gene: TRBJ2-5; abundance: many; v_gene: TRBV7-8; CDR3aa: CASSLGQGGRETQYF; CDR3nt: TGTGCCAGCAGCTTAGGGCAGGGCGGACGGGAGACCCAGTACTTC
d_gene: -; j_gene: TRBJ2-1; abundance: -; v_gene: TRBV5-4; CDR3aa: CASSLMEGGGNEQFF; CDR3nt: TGTGCCAGCAGCTTGATGGAGGGGGGGGGCAATGAGCAGTTCTTC
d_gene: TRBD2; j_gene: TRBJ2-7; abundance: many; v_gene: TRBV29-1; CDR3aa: CSVGGGQTYEQYF; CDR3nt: TGCAGCGTTGGGGGAGGGCAGACCTACGAGCAGTACTTC
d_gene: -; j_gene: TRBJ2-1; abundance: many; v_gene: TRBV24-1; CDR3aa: CATSVQGLYNEQFF; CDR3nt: TGTGCCACCAGTGTCCAGGGGTTGTACAATGAGCAGTTCTTC
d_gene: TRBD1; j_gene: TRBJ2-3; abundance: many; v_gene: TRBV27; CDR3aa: CASSLYSPFRGSTDTQYF; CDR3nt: TGTGCCAGCAGTTTATACTCCCCGTTCAGGGGGAGTACAGATACGCAGTATTTT
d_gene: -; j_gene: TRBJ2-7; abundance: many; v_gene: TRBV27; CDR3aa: CASSRGWEQYF; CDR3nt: TGTGCCAGCAGCCGCGGTTGGGAGCAGTACTTC
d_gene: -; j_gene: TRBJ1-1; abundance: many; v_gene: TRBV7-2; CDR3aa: CASSLVGGAWSTEAFF; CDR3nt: TGTGCCAGCAGCTTAGTAGGCGGCGCGTGGAGCACTGAAGCTTTCTTT
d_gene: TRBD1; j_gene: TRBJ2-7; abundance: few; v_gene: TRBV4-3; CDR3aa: CASSHRDSGTGEQYF; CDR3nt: TGCGCCAGCAGCCACCGGGACAGCGGCACCGGGGAGCAGTACTTC
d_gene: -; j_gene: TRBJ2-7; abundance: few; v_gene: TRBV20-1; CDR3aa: CSARDLDNPYEQYF; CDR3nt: TGCAGTGCTAGAGATCTCGACAACCCCTACGAGCAGTACTTC
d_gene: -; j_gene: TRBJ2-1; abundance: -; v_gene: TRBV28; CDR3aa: CASSLRGNNEQFF; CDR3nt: TGTGCCAGCAGTTTAAGGGGAAACAATGAGCAGTTCTTC
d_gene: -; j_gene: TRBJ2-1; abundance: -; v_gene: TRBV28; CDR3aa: CASSYLQGNEQFF; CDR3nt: TGTGCCAGCAGTTACCTCCAGGGGAATGAGCAGTTCTTC
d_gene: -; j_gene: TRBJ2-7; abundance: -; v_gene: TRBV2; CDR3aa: CASRIRGTYEQYF; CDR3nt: TGTGCCAGCAGAATTCGTGGAACCTACGAGCAGTACTTC
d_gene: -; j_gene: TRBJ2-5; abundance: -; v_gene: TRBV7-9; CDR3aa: CASSLAPPSVQETQYF; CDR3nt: TGTGCCAGCAGCTTAGCCCCCCCTAGCGTACAAGAGACCCAGTACTTC
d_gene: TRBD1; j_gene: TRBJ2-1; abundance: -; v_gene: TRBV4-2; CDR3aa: CASSQESRGTGVSNEQFF; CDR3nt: TGTGCCAGCAGCCAAGAAAGCCGAGGGACAGGGGTCTCGAATGAGCAGTTCTTC
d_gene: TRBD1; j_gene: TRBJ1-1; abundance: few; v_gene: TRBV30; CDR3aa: CALRPGQFMNTEAFF; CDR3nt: TGTGCCCTCCGTCCGGGACAGTTCATGAACACTGAAGCTTTCTTT
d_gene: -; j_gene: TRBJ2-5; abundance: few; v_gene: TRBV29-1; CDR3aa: CSVEGLVHPEETQYF; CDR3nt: TGCAGCGTTGAGGGTCTAGTCCATCCCGAAGAGACCCAGTACTTC
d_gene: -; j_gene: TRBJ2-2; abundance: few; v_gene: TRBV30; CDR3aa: CAYRAGQNTGELFF; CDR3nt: TGTGCCTACCGTGCGGGCCAGAACACCGGGGAGCTGTTTTTT
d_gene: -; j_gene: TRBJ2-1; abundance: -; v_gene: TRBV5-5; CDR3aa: CASSLAGPAYNEQFF; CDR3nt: TGTGCCAGCAGCTTGGCGGGGCCAGCCTACAATGAGCAGTTCTTC
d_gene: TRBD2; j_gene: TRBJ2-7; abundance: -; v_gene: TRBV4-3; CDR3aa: CASSLWTSGGNYEQYF; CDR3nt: TGCGCCAGCAGCCTTTGGACTAGCGGGGGGAATTACGAGCAGTACTTC
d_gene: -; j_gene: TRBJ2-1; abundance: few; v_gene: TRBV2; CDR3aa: CASSEEGSRRQFF; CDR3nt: TGTGCCAGCAGTGAAGAGGGGTCCCGAAGGCAGTTCTTC
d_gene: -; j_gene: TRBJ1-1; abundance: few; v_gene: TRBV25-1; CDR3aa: CASSGTVYTEAFF; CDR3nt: TGTGCCAGCAGTGGGACAGTGTACACTGAAGCTTTCTTT
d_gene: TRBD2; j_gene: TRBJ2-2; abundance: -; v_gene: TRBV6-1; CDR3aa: CASSPTSGLNTGELFF; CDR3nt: TGTGCCAGCAGCCCCACTAGCGGGCTGAACACCGGGGAGCTGTTTTTT
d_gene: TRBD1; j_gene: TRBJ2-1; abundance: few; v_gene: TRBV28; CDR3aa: CASSNPGQGMNEQFF; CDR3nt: TGTGCCAGCAGTAATCCGGGACAGGGGATGAATGAGCAGTTCTTC
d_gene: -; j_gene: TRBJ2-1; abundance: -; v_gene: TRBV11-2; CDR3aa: CASSLTERLSSYNEQFF; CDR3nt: TGTGCCAGCAGTTTAACGGAGCGGTTGAGCTCCTACAATGAGCAGTTCTTC
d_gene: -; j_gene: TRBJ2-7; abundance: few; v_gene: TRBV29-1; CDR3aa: CSVLPFTSYEQYF; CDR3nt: TGCAGCGTTCTTCCATTTACCTCCTACGAGCAGTACTTC
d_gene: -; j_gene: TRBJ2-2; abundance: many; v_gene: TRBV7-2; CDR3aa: CASTLFHGIGAGELFF; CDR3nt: TGTGCCAGCACCTTATTCCACGGGATAGGAGCCGGGGAGCTGTTTTTT
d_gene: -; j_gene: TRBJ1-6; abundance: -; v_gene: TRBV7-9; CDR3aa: CASSQTTGDPLHF; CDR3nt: TGTGCCAGCAGCCAGACTACAGGAGATCCCCTCCACTTT
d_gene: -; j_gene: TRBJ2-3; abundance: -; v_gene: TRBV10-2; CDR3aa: CASREAGFTDTQYF; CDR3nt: TGCGCCAGCCGTGAGGCGGGTTTCACAGATACGCAGTATTTT
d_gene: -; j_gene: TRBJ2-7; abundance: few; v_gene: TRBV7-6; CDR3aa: CASSLNVMDYEQYF; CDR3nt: TGTGCCAGCAGCTTAAACGTTATGGACTACGAGCAGTACTTC
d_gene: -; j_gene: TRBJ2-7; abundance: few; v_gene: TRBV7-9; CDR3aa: CASSPTDNSYEQYF; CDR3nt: TGTGCCAGCAGCCCGACAGACAACTCCTACGAGCAGTACTTC
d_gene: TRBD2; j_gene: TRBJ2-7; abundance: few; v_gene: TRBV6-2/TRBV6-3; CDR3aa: CASSSPSGRGEQYF; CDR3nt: TGTGCCAGCAGTTCACCTAGCGGGAGAGGTGAGCAGTACTTC
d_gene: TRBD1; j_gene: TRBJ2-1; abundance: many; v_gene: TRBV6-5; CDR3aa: CASSLGWTGRNPIEQFF; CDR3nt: TGTGCCAGCAGTCTCGGCTGGACAGGGCGAAATCCTATTGAGCAGTTCTTC
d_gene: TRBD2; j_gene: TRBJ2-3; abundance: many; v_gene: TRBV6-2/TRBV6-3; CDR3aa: CASSYYHAGADTQYF; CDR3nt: TGTGCCAGCAGTTACTACCATGCGGGGGCAGATACGCAGTATTTT
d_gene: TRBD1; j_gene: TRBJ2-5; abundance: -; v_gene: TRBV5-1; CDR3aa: CASSLDRGETQYF; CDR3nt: TGCGCCAGCAGCTTGGACAGGGGCGAGACCCAGTACTTC
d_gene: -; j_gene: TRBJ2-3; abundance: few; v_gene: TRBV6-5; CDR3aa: CASSFAFTDTQYF; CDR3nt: TGTGCCAGCAGTTTTGCGTTCACAGATACGCAGTATTTT
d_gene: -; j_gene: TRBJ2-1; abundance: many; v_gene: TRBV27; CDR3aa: CASTSPAWGEQFF; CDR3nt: TGTGCCAGCACCTCCCCAGCGTGGGGGGAGCAGTTCTTC
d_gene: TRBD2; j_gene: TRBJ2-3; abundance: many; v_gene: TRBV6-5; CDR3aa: CASSWGGGPQSQYF; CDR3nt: TGTGCCAGCAGTTGGGGCGGGGGGCCGCAGTCGCAGTATTTT
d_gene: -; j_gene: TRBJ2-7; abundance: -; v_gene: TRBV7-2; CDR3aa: CASSLAGGSSYEQYF; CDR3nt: TGTGCCAGCAGCCTGGCCGGGGGAAGCTCCTACGAGCAGTACTTC
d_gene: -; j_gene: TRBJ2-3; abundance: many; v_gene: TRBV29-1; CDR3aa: CSVGQGGTDTQYF; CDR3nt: TGCAGCGTCGGCCAGGGTGGCACAGATACGCAGTATTTT